What follows are 9 T cell receptor beta chains derived from one specimen sequenced in a study of beta chain features in type 1 diabetes. General study results and limits: Shortening that was moderate but significant affected the TCRB CDR3s of Type 1 diabetes patients in all four CD4+ subsets.

Their antigens are not known. Since all of the isolated RNA was reverse transcribed, expressed TCRB transcripts were what got sequenced. Some clones are missing from TCRdb's copy, which holds only in-frame ones; the method was immunoSEQ multiplex PCR. The sample lists 150,000 to 200,000 clones; 63% were seen once. The sequenced sample consisted of naive CD4+ T cells from blood. The receptors were gathered from a man under 40 with type 1 diabetes.

The rearrangement uses TRBV29-1 and TRBJ1-1; TRBD1 agrees at 7 bases. This CDR3 is built from 11 residues. The germline gives CDR1 SQVTM, CDR2 ANQGSEA. Trimming at V came to 6 bases and at J to 6 bases, leaving 4 bases not matched to a gene. CDR3 sequence reads: CSVNRGPEAFF. The CDR3, as DNA: TGCAGCGTCAACAGGGGTCCTGAAGCTTTCTTT.

The chain employs TRBV10-3 and TRBJ2-7; 10 bases are a match to TRBD2. The CDR3 covers 13 residues. Germline V CDR1 and CDR2: ENHRY, SYGVKD. J was trimmed by 6 bases and V by 6 bases; bases with no gene match: 5. In nucleotides, the CDR3 is TGTGCCATCAGCGGGACTAGCGTGGGCGAGCAGTACTTC. Translating gives CAISGTSVGEQYF.

The chain uses TRBV7-2 and TRBJ2-2; D is ambiguous. This CDR3 is built from 13 residues. V was trimmed by 3 bases and J by 2 bases, leaving 4 bases between them. CDR1 and CDR2 from the germline V gene are SGHTA and FQGNSA. The CDR3 sequence is CASSFGNTGELFF. The CDR3 DNA reads TGTGCCAGCAGCTTCGGAAACACCGGGGAGCTGTTTTTT.

The chain joins TRBV7-2 to TRBJ2-1; D unclear. The CDR3 covers 13 residues. The germline V and J ends were trimmed by 3 bases and 0 bases, with 3 bases remaining between them. Per the germline V gene, CDR1 is SGHTA and CDR2 is FQGNSA. Here the CDR3 reads CASSFISYNEQFF. In DNA form, the CDR3 reads TGTGCCAGCAGCTTTATCTCCTACAATGAGCAGTTCTTC.

V usage is TRBV5-1 and J usage is TRBJ2-3; unclear D gene. Trimming shortened V by 0 bases and J by 5 bases, and 10 bases separated the two germline ends. The length of the CDR3 is 14 residues. Germline V gene lookup returns CDR1 SGHRS and CDR2 YFSETQ. The CDR3 here is CASSLATREDTQYF. CDR3 coding DNA: TGCGCCAGCAGCTTGGCCACCCGTGAAGATACGCAGTATTTT.

A few counts support this clone. The V gene is TRBV27, the J gene TRBJ1-6; D remains unclear. The CDR3 has 13 amino acids. Trimming pared 6 bases from V and 3 bases from J, leaving 6 bases between. Germline V gene data show CDR1 as MNHEY and CDR2 as SMNVEV (reference sequence). The CDR3 spells CASRGDYNSPLHF. CDR3 in DNA: TGTGCCAGCAGAGGCGACTATAATTCACCCCTCCACTTT.

This chain joins TRBV29-1 and TRBJ1-1, with 8 positions matching TRBD1. This CDR3 is built from 14 residues. The V gene's germline CDR1 is SQVTM and CDR2 ANQGSEA. J lost 2 bases, V lost 5 bases, and 7 bases had no gene match. The CDR3 loop is CSVTRTGPNTEAFF. The CDR3 DNA sequence: TGCAGCGTTACCCGGACAGGGCCAAACACTGAAGCTTTCTTT. Variable domain in full (rest from reference TRBV29-1 and TRBJ1-1): SAVISQKPSRDICQRGTSLTIQCQVDSQVTMMFWYRQQPGQSLTLIATANQGSEATYESGFVIDKFPISRPNLTFSTLTVSNMSPEDSSIYLCSVTRTGPNTEAFFGQGTRLTVV.

The chain is built from TRBV30 and TRBJ2-3; unclear D gene. The germline V and J ends were trimmed by 0 bases and 2 bases, with 9 bases remaining between them. The CDR3 spans 14 residues. CDR1 GTSNPN and CDR2 SVGIG come from the germline V gene (reference sequence). DNA of the CDR3: TGTGCCTGGAGTGTACGAGGTTTCACAGATACGCAGTATTTT. Translation: CAWSVRGFTDTQYF.

The chain is built from TRBV20-1 and TRBJ2-7; D is uncertain. Germline assignment: CDR1 DFQATT and CDR2 SNEGSKA (reference sequence). Deletions cut 5 bases from V and 0 bases from J, with 2 bases between. This CDR3 contains 10 residues. The CDR3 here is CSAFSYEQYF. CDR3 nucleotides: TGCAGTGCTTTCTCCTACGAGCAGTACTTC.